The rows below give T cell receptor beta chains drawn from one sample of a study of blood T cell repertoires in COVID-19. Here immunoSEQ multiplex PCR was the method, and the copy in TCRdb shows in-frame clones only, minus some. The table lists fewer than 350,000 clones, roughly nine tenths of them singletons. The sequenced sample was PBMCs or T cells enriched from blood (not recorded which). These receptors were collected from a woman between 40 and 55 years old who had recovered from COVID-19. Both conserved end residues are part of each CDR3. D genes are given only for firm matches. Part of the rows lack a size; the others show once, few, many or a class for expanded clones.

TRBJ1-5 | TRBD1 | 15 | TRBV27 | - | CASSFTQGVSGPQHF | TGTGCCAGCAGTTTTACCCAGGGGGTCTCGGGGCCCCAGCATTTT
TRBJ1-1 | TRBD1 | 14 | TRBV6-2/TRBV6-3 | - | CASSDRGGFTEAFF | TGTGCCAGCAGTGACAGGGGAGGTTTCACTGAAGCTTTCTTT
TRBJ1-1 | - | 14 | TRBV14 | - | CASSRRRGNTEAFF | TGTGCCAGCAGCCGCAGACGGGGGAACACTGAAGCTTTCTTT
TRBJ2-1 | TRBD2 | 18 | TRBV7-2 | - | CASSLVGPAGMTYNEQFF | TGTGCCAGCAGCTTAGTAGGTCCAGCGGGAATGACTTACAATGAGCAGTTCTTC
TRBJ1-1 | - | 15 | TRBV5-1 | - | CASSFGGRTNTEAFF | TGCGCCAGCAGCTTCGGGGGACGGACAAACACTGAAGCTTTCTTT
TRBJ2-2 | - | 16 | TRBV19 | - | CASSITGSTNTGELFF | TGTGCCAGTAGTATTACGGGTTCCACGAACACCGGGGAGCTGTTTTTT
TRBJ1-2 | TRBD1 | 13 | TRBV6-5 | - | CATQGASNYGYTF | TGTGCCACACAGGGGGCGAGTAACTATGGCTACACCTTC
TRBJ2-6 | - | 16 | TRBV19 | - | CASKPGDSSGANVLTF | TGTGCCAGTAAGCCAGGGGATAGTTCTGGGGCCAACGTCCTGACTTTC
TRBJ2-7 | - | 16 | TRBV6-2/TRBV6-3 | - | CASSRPPGLPTYEQYF | TGTGCCAGCAGCCGCCCTCCGGGACTCCCGACCTACGAGCAGTACTTC
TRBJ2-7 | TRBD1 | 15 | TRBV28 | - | CASSLSQGGIGEQYF | TGTGCCAGCAGTTTGAGTCAAGGGGGCATAGGGGAGCAGTACTTC
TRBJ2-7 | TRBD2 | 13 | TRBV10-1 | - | CASSRSGRGEQYF | TGCGCCAGCAGTCGTAGCGGGAGAGGCGAGCAGTACTTC
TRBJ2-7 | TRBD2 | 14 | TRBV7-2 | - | CASSFGLAAYEQYF | TGTGCCAGCAGCTTCGGACTAGCGGCCTACGAGCAGTACTTC
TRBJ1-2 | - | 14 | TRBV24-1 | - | CATSEGGSRDGYTF | TGTGCCACCAGTGAGGGGGGAAGCCGTGATGGCTACACCTTC
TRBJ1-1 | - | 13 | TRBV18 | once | CASSPPLAGEAFF | TGTGCCAGCTCACCACCTTTGGCAGGGGAAGCTTTCTTT
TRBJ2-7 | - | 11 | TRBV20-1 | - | CSALVGGEQYF | TGCAGTGCATTAGTCGGAGGCGAGCAGTACTTC
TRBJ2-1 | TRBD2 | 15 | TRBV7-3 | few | CASSLGLAGVEEQFF | TGTGCCAGCAGCTTAGGACTAGCGGGAGTTGAGGAGCAGTTCTTC
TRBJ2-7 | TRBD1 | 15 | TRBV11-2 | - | CASSLVGTGTYEQYF | TGTGCCAGCAGCTTAGTGGGGACAGGGACCTACGAGCAGTACTTC
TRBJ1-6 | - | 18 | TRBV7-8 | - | CASSLAPAGVASNSPLHF | TGTGCCAGCAGCTTAGCGCCGGCAGGGGTTGCCTCTAATTCACCCCTCCACTTT
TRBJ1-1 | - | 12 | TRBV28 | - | CASSTDRPKAFF | TGTGCCAGCAGTACCGACAGACCAAAAGCTTTCTTT
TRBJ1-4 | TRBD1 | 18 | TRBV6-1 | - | CASSVAYRGQRTNEKLFF | TGTGCCAGCAGTGTCGCGTACAGGGGGCAGAGGACTAATGAAAAACTGTTTTTT
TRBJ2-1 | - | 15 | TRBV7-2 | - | CASSANGIRLNEQFF | TGTGCCAGCAGCGCCAACGGGATCAGGTTGAATGAGCAGTTCTTC
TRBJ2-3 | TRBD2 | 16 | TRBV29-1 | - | CSVRQLAGSAADTQYF | TGCAGCGTCAGGCAACTAGCGGGGAGTGCGGCAGATACGCAGTATTTT
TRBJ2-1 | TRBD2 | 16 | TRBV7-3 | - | CASSSGTSGRRHEQFF | TGTGCCAGCAGCTCCGGCACTAGCGGGAGAAGGCATGAGCAGTTCTTC
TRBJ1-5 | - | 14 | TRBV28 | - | CASGSQGGNQPQHF | TGTGCCAGCGGATCACAGGGCGGCAATCAGCCCCAGCATTTT
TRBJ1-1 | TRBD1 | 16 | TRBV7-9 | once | CASSLHPGQEGAEAFF | TGTGCCAGCAGCCTCCACCCTGGACAGGAGGGCGCTGAAGCTTTCTTT
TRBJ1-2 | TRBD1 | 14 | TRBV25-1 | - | CASGSGQGNNGYTF | TGTGCCAGCGGGAGTGGACAGGGAAACAATGGCTACACCTTC
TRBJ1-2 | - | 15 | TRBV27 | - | CASSLRGSPAYGYTF | TGTGCCAGCAGTTTAAGGGGTTCTCCGGCATATGGCTACACCTTC
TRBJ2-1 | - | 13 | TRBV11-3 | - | CASSPRETNEQFF | TGTGCCAGCAGCCCACGGGAGACCAATGAGCAGTTCTTC
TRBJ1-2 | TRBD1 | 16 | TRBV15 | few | CATSRAPGQGNYGYTF | TGTGCCACCAGCAGGGCACCGGGACAGGGAAACTATGGCTACACCTTC
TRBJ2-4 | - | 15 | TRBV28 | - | CATSVQREIKNIQYF | TGTGCCACCAGTGTCCAACGGGAGATAAAAAACATTCAGTACTTC
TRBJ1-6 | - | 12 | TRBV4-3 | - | CASSWENSPLHF | TGCGCCAGCAGCTGGGAGAATTCACCCCTCCACTTT
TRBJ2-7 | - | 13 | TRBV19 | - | CASSFGQHYEQYF | TGTGCCAGTAGTTTCGGACAGCACTACGAGCAGTACTTC
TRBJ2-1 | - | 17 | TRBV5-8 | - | CASSGFQGRDPYNEQFF | TGTGCCAGCAGCGGGTTTCAGGGGAGGGATCCCTACAATGAGCAGTTCTTC
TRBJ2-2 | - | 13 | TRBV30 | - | CAWLTDLTGELFF | TGTGCCTGGTTGACGGACTTGACCGGGGAGCTGTTTTTT
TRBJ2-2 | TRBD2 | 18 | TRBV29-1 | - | CSVEEGLAGGEATGELFF | TGCAGCGTTGAAGAGGGACTAGCGGGAGGGGAGGCCACCGGGGAGCTGTTTTTT
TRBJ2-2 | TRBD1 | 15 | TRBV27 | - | CASSRQGYITGELFF | TGTGCCAGCAGCCGACAGGGTTACATTACCGGGGAGCTGTTTTTT
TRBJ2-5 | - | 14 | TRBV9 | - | CASSVGDNQETQYF | TGTGCCAGCAGCGTCGGGGACAACCAAGAGACCCAGTACTTC
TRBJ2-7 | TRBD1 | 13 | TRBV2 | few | CASRPGQGYEQYF | TGTGCCAGCAGGCCGGGACAGGGCTACGAGCAGTACTTC
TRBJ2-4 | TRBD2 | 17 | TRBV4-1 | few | CASSQPTSGLAKNIQYF | TGCGCCAGCAGCCAACCCACTAGCGGGCTAGCCAAAAACATTCAGTACTTC
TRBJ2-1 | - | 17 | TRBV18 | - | CASSPELATGVGYEQFF | TGTGCCAGCTCACCGGAACTCGCGACTGGCGTTGGCTATGAGCAGTTCTTC
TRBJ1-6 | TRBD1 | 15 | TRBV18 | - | CASSLGQGTGSPLHF | TGTGCCAGCTCACTGGGACAGGGGACAGGATCACCCCTCCACTTT
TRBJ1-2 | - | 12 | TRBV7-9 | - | CASSSPPGGYTF | TGTGCCAGCAGCTCCCCACCGGGTGGCTACACCTTC
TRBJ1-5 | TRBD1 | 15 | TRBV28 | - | CASSRDRPSGQPQHF | TGTGCCAGCAGCAGGGACAGGCCCTCGGGTCAGCCCCAGCATTTT
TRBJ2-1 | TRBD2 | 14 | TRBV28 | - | CASTGLAGEGEQFF | TGTGCCAGCACCGGACTAGCGGGAGAGGGTGAGCAGTTCTTC